This entry describes one TCR beta chain. Its matching antigen is unknown. The sample belongs to a study of CXCR3-negative and CXCR3-positive naive CD8 T cells. About the study: Every library held about 1.5 +/- 0.3 million TRB reads, and the total came to approximately 140 million. Broader study findings: Naive CXCR3-positive and CXCR3-negative cells shared similar TRBV-TRBJ usage, unlike memory cells. Fresh PBMCs were used in most assays, and CXCR3 expression partially decreased after cryopreservation.

Libraries of TRB cDNA were made by 5' RACE and carried UMIs. TCRdb reanalyzed the 5' RACE reads and collapses them to one entry per CDR3 protein, without DNA. The sample has 90,000 to 100,000 distinct CDR3 sequences. The CDR3 runs 13 residues. Germline CDR1 reads SGHDN; CDR2 reads FVKESK. The rearrangement joins TRBV14 to TRBJ1-4. Sequencing was carried out using naive CXCR3- CD8+ T cells from blood. Regarding subset: CD45RO-CCR7+CD27+CD95- naive CD8+ T cells lacking CXCR3 (TNR3-). The TCR comes from a human donor in good health. Some clones in this sample may be carry-over from other donors' samples. CDR3 in amino acids: CASSSEPEEKLFF.